The rows below give T cell receptor beta chains drawn from one sample of a study of shared clonotypes between healthy human individuals. Repertoires were generated with immunoSEQ multiplex PCR, while TCRdb's copy carries only in-frame clones and drops some. The sample carries over a million clones, 70% to 80% recorded once. Input material: memory CD4+ T cells from PBMCs. These receptors originate from a man aged 18 to 30 in good health. Some clones in this sample may be carry-over from other donors' samples. The CDR3 runs from the conserved cysteine through the conserved F or W. Fields, in order: clone size, V gene, J gene, D gene, CDR3 DNA, CDR3 protein. D genes are given only for firm matches. Some rows mark clone size as missing; the rest say once, few, many or name a class of expanded clone.

abundance: -
v_gene: TRBV6-5
j_gene: TRBJ2-7
d_gene: -
CDR3nt: TGTGCCAGCAGTTACTCGTTTCCCGGCGGGGCCTACGAGCAGTACTTC
CDR3aa: CASSYSFPGGAYEQYF

abundance: -
v_gene: TRBV5-1
j_gene: TRBJ2-3
d_gene: TRBD2
CDR3nt: TGCGCCAGCAACTTAGCGGGAGGGACAGATACGCAGTATTTT
CDR3aa: CASNLAGGTDTQYF

abundance: few
v_gene: TRBV18
j_gene: TRBJ2-7
d_gene: TRBD1
CDR3nt: TGTGCCAGCTCACTTGGGACAGGGAAGAACGAGCAGTACTTC
CDR3aa: CASSLGTGKNEQYF

abundance: -
v_gene: TRBV5-1
j_gene: TRBJ2-7
d_gene: TRBD1
CDR3nt: TGCGCCAGCAGCGAAGGGACAGGGTCGTTCTACGAGCAGTACTTC
CDR3aa: CASSEGTGSFYEQYF

abundance: once
v_gene: TRBV4-3
j_gene: TRBJ2-7
d_gene: TRBD2
CDR3nt: TGCGCCAGCAGCCAAATGGGGGGGAGCCGCTCCTACGAGCAGTACTTC
CDR3aa: CASSQMGGSRSYEQYF

abundance: -
v_gene: TRBV5-8
j_gene: TRBJ1-5
d_gene: -
CDR3nt: TGTGCCAGCAACGAATGGGCGGGAAATCAGCCCCAGCATTTT
CDR3aa: CASNEWAGNQPQHF

abundance: -
v_gene: TRBV19
j_gene: TRBJ2-7
d_gene: -
CDR3nt: TGTGCCAGTAGTATAGGCGGCAGGGTGGACGAGCAGTACTTC
CDR3aa: CASSIGGRVDEQYF

abundance: -
v_gene: TRBV9
j_gene: TRBJ2-2
d_gene: -
CDR3nt: TGTGCCAGCAGCGTAACCTACACCGGGGAGCTGTTTTTT
CDR3aa: CASSVTYTGELFF

abundance: few
v_gene: TRBV28
j_gene: TRBJ1-4
d_gene: TRBD1
CDR3nt: TGTGCCAGCAGATCCGGGACAGGAGCTTCGGAAAAACTGTTTTTT
CDR3aa: CASRSGTGASEKLFF

abundance: -
v_gene: TRBV25-1
j_gene: TRBJ2-3
d_gene: -
CDR3nt: TGTGCCAGCAGTGCCGGGGCCCGAGATACGCAGTATTTT
CDR3aa: CASSAGARDTQYF

abundance: -
v_gene: TRBV7-7
j_gene: TRBJ2-1
d_gene: TRBD2
CDR3nt: TGTGCCAGCAGCTTAGCTGAGGGAGGGCATGAGCAGTTCTTC
CDR3aa: CASSLAEGGHEQFF

abundance: -
v_gene: TRBV30
j_gene: TRBJ1-1
d_gene: -
CDR3nt: TGTGCCTGGACCCGGAGCGGGACCACTGAAGCTTTCTTT
CDR3aa: CAWTRSGTTEAFF

abundance: -
v_gene: TRBV4-2
j_gene: TRBJ2-1
d_gene: TRBD2
CDR3nt: TGTGCCAGCAGCGTACGGACTAGCGGGAGTGGGGATGAGCAGTTCTTC
CDR3aa: CASSVRTSGSGDEQFF

abundance: -
v_gene: TRBV9
j_gene: TRBJ2-7
d_gene: -
CDR3nt: TGTGCCAGCAGCGTAGGGTCAGGGAAACCCTACGAGCAGTACTTC
CDR3aa: CASSVGSGKPYEQYF

abundance: -
v_gene: TRBV5-6
j_gene: TRBJ1-1
d_gene: -
CDR3nt: TGTGCCAGCAGCATCGGGCTGAACACTGAAGCTTTCTTT
CDR3aa: CASSIGLNTEAFF

abundance: once
v_gene: TRBV4-1
j_gene: TRBJ2-1
d_gene: -
CDR3nt: TGCGCCAGCAGCCGCTCGCAGGGGGGGATCAATGAGCAGTTCTTC
CDR3aa: CASSRSQGGINEQFF

abundance: -
v_gene: TRBV10-2
j_gene: TRBJ1-2
d_gene: -
CDR3nt: TGCGCCAGCAGTGAGACACCCCACGCCCCCTATGGCTACACCTTC
CDR3aa: CASSETPHAPYGYTF

abundance: few
v_gene: TRBV25-1
j_gene: TRBJ2-5
d_gene: TRBD1
CDR3nt: TGTGCCAGCAGTGATTATGGGACAGGGGTGCCCCAGTACTTC
CDR3aa: CASSDYGTGVPQYF

abundance: -
v_gene: TRBV6-1
j_gene: TRBJ1-5
d_gene: TRBD1
CDR3nt: TGTGCCAGCACCCCCAGGGGGGGCAATCAGCCCCAGCATTTT
CDR3aa: CASTPRGGNQPQHF

abundance: few
v_gene: TRBV30
j_gene: TRBJ1-5
d_gene: -
CDR3nt: TGTGCCTGGAGTGGGGGGTCCTATCAGCCCCAGCATTTT
CDR3aa: CAWSGGSYQPQHF

abundance: -
v_gene: TRBV11-3
j_gene: TRBJ2-1
d_gene: TRBD2
CDR3nt: TGTGCCAGCAGCTCCACTGCTAGCGGGAGCAGGTATGAGCAGTTCTTC
CDR3aa: CASSSTASGSRYEQFF

abundance: -
v_gene: TRBV29-1
j_gene: TRBJ2-5
d_gene: -
CDR3nt: TGCAGCGTTGCCCCGGACCGTCGGTTGAAGACCCAGTACTTC
CDR3aa: CSVAPDRRLKTQYF

abundance: -
v_gene: TRBV7-2
j_gene: TRBJ1-3
d_gene: -
CDR3nt: TGTGCCAGCAGCCCGCAGGGGTTAAGGTCTGGAAACACCATATATTTT
CDR3aa: CASSPQGLRSGNTIYF

abundance: -
v_gene: TRBV27
j_gene: TRBJ1-4
d_gene: -
CDR3nt: TGTGCCAGCAGGTCCCCGGCTGCAACTAATGAAAAACTGTTTTTT
CDR3aa: CASRSPAATNEKLFF

abundance: -
v_gene: TRBV2
j_gene: TRBJ2-7
d_gene: TRBD2
CDR3nt: TGTGCCACAAATGGAGCGGGAGGAGGTTACGAGCAGTACTTC
CDR3aa: CATNGAGGGYEQYF

abundance: many
v_gene: TRBV2
j_gene: TRBJ2-7
d_gene: TRBD2
CDR3nt: TGTGCCAGCAGTGTACTAGCGCGAGGCTACGAGCAGTACTTC
CDR3aa: CASSVLARGYEQYF

abundance: -
v_gene: TRBV7-3
j_gene: TRBJ2-1
d_gene: -
CDR3nt: TGTGCCAGCAGCCCAAACATCCGGGACAAAGCCTACAATGAGCAGTTCTTC
CDR3aa: CASSPNIRDKAYNEQFF

abundance: -
v_gene: TRBV4-2
j_gene: TRBJ2-1
d_gene: TRBD2
CDR3nt: TGTGCCAGCAGCCAAGGGACTAGATCCCACAATGAGCAGTTCTTC
CDR3aa: CASSQGTRSHNEQFF

abundance: -
v_gene: TRBV5-1
j_gene: TRBJ1-4
d_gene: TRBD1
CDR3nt: TGCGCCAGCAGCTTCGCCGGGACAGTCGAAAAACTGTTTTTT
CDR3aa: CASSFAGTVEKLFF

abundance: -
v_gene: TRBV5-4
j_gene: TRBJ1-2
d_gene: -
CDR3nt: TGTGCCAGCAGCTTATTCTTGGCAGCAGCTAACTATGGCTACACCTTC
CDR3aa: CASSLFLAAANYGYTF

abundance: -
v_gene: TRBV5-1
j_gene: TRBJ1-5
d_gene: -
CDR3nt: TGCGCCAGCAGCTTGGGGTTTTCGCAGCCCCAGCATTTT
CDR3aa: CASSLGFSQPQHF

abundance: once
v_gene: TRBV6-5
j_gene: TRBJ1-2
d_gene: -
CDR3nt: TGTGCCAGCAGAACGTATAAACACTATGGCTACACCTTC
CDR3aa: CASRTYKHYGYTF

abundance: once
v_gene: TRBV15
j_gene: TRBJ2-5
d_gene: -
CDR3nt: TGTGCCACCTCCAATATCCAGGGATCGGAGACCCAGTACTTC
CDR3aa: CATSNIQGSETQYF

abundance: -
v_gene: TRBV6-1
j_gene: TRBJ2-4
d_gene: -
CDR3nt: TGTGCCAGCAGTCCGTCGTTTCCAGCCAAAAACATTCAGTACTTC
CDR3aa: CASSPSFPAKNIQYF

abundance: -
v_gene: TRBV4-1
j_gene: TRBJ1-2
d_gene: -
CDR3nt: TGCGCCAGCAACCAAGATCCGGCCGCAACTGGCTACACCTTC
CDR3aa: CASNQDPAATGYTF

abundance: -
v_gene: TRBV27
j_gene: TRBJ2-7
d_gene: TRBD2
CDR3nt: TGTGCCAGCAGTTTCGGTAGGCTAGCGGCCTCCGAGCAGTACTTC
CDR3aa: CASSFGRLAASEQYF